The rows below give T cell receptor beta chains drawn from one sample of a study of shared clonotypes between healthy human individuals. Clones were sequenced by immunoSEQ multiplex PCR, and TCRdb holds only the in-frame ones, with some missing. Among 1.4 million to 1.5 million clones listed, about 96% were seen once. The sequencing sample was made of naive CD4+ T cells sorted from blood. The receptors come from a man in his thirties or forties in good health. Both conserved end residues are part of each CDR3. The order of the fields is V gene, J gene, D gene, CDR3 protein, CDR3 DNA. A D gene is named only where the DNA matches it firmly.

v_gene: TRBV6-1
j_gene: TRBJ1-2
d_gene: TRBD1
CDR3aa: CASSEVWQGANGYTF
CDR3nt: TGTGCCAGCAGTGAAGTATGGCAGGGGGCCAATGGCTACACCTTC

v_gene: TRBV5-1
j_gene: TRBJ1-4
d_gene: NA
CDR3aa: CASSSRTVLGKLFF
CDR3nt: TGCGCCAGCAGCTCTAGGACAGTCCTGGGGAAACTGTTTTTT

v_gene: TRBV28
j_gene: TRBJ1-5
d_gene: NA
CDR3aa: CASTKSVGPQHF
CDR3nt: TGTGCCAGCACCAAATCCGTGGGGCCCCAGCATTTT

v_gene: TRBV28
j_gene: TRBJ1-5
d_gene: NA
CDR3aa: CASSKTVDQPQHF
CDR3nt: TGTGCCAGCAGTAAGACCGTGGATCAGCCCCAGCATTTT

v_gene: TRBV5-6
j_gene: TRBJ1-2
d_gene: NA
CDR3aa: CASSAGHIGQIGGYTF
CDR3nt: TGTGCCAGCAGCGCAGGACATATCGGCCAAATCGGGGGCTACACCTTC

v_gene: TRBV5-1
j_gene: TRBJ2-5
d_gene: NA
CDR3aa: CASSNSGTQETQYF
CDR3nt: TGCGCCAGCAGCAACTCCGGGACCCAAGAGACCCAGTACTTC

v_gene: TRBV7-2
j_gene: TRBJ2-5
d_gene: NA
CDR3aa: CASSYPGTSTQYF
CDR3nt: TGTGCCAGCAGCTACCCTGGGACCTCGACCCAGTACTTC

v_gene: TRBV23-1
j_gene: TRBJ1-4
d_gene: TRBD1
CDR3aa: CASTSDRGQREKLFF
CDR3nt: TGCGCCAGCACCTCCGACAGGGGGCAACGAGAAAAACTGTTTTTT

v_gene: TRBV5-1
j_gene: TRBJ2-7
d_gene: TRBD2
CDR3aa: CASSLVLAGQGTVEYF
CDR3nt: TGCGCCAGCAGCTTGGTCCTAGCGGGGCAAGGGACAGTGGAGTACTTC

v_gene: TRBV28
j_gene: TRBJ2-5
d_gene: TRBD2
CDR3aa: CASSFLIGTSGTLSSGWEETQYF
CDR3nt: TGTGCCAGCAGTTTTTTGATTGGGACTAGCGGGACACTCTCATCTGGGTGGGAAGAGACCCAGTACTTC